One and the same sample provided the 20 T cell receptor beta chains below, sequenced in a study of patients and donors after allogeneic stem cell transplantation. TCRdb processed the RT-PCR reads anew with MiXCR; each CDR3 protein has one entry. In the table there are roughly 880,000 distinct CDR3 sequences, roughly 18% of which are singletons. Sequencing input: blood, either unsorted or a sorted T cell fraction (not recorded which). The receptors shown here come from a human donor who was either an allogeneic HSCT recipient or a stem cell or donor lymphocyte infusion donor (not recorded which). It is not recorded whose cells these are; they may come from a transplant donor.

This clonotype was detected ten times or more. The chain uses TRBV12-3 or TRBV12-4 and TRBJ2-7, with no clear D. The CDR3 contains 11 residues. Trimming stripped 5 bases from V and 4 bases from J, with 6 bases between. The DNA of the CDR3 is TGTGCCAGCAGTCTCCCATACGAGCAGTACTTC. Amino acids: CASSLPYEQYF.

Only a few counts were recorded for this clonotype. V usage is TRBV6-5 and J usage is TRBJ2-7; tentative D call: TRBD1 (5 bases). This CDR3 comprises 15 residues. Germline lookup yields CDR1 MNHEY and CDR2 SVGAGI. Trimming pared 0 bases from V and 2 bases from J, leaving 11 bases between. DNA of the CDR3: TGTGCCAGCAGTTACTCCGGACACAGGACCTACGAGCAGTACTTC. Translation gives CASSYSGHRTYEQYF.

The DNA of the CDR3 is TGTGCCATCAGTGACGCGGGAGGGCCGCAAGAGACCCAGTACTTC. This sequence encodes CAISDAGGPQETQYF. The chain is built from TRBV10-3 and TRBJ2-5, with 9 positions matching TRBD2. The junction had 4 bases not matched to a gene; V was cut back by 3 bases and J by 2 bases. Germline-derived CDR1 and CDR2 are ENHRY and SYGVKD. The CDR3 totals 15 residues.

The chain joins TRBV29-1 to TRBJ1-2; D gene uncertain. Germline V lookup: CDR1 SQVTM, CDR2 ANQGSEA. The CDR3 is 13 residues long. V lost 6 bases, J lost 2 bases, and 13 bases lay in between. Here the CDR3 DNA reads TGCAGCGTAGGCCGGGAAGCCAACTATGGCTACACCTTC. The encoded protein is CSVGREANYGYTF. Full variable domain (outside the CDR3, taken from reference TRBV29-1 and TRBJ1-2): SAVISQKPSRDICQRGTSLTIQCQVDSQVTMMFWYRQQPGQSLTLIATANQGSEATYESGFVIDKFPISRPNLTFSTLTVSNMSPEDSSIYLCSVGREANYGYTFGSGTRLTVV.

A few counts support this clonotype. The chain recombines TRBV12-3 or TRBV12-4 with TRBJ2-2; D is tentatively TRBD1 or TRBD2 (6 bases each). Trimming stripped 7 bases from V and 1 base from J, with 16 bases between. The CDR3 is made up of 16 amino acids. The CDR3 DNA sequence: TGTGCCAGCACCAAGGGGGGACGGGGGAACACCGGGGAGCTGTTTTTT. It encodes CASTKGGRGNTGELFF.

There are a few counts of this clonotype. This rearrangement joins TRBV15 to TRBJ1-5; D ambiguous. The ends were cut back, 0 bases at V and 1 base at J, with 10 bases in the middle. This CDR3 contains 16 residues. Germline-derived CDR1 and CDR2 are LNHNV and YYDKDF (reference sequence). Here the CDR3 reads CATSRDRTASNQPQHF. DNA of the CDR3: TGTGCCACCAGCAGAGATCGGACGGCAAGCAATCAGCCCCAGCATTTT. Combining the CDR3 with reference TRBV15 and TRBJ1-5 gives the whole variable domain DAMVIQNPRYQVTQFGKPVTLSCSQTLNHNVMYWYQQKSSQAPKLLFHYYDKDFNNEADTPDNFQSRRPNTSFCFLDIRSPGLGDTAMYLCATSRDRTASNQPQHFGDGTRLSIL.

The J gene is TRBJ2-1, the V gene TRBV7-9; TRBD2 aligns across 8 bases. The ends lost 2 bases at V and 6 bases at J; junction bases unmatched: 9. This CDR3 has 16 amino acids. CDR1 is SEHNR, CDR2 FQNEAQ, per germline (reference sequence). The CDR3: CASSLSRGAGVNEQFF. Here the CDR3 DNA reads TGTGCCAGCAGCTTATCCCGCGGAGCGGGGGTCAATGAGCAGTTCTTC.

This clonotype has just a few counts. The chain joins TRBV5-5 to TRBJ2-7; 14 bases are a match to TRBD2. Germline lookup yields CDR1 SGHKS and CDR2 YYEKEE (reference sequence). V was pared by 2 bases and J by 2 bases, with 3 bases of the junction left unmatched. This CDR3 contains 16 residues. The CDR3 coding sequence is TGTGCCAGCAGCTTCGGGACTAGCGGGGGAACCTACGAGCAGTACTTC. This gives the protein CASSFGTSGGTYEQYF.

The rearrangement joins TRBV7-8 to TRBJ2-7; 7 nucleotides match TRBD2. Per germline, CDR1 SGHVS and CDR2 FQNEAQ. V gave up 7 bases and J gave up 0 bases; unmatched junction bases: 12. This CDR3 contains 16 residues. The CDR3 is CASTSTSGGFSYEQYF. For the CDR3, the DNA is TGTGCCAGCACCTCAACCTCGGGGGGATTCTCCTACGAGCAGTACTTC.

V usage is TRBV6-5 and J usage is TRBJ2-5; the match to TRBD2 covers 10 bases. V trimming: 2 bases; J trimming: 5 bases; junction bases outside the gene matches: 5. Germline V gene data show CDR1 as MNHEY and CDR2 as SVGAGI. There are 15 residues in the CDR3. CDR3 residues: CASSYLQRGGETQYF. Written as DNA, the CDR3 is TGTGCCAGCAGTTACCTGCAGCGGGGGGGGGAGACCCAGTACTTC.

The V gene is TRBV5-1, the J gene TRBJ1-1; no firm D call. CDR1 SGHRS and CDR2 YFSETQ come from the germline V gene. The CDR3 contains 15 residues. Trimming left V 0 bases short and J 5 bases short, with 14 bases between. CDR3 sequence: CASSLAVSGFTEAFF. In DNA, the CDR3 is TGCGCCAGCAGCTTGGCCGTCTCAGGTTTTACTGAAGCTTTCTTT.

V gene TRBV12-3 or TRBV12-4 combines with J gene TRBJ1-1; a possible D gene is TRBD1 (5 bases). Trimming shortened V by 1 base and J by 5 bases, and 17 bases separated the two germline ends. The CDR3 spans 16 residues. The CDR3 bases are TGTGCCAGCAGTTTAGTTCTCCGGGGGTGGGGGACTGAAGCTTTCTTT. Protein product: CASSLVLRGWGTEAFF.

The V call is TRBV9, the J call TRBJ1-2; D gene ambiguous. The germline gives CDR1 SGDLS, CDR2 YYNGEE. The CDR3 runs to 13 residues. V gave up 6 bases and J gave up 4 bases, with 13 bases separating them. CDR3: CASTPTSGYGYTF. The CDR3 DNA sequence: TGTGCCAGCACCCCAACCTCCGGCTATGGCTACACCTTC.

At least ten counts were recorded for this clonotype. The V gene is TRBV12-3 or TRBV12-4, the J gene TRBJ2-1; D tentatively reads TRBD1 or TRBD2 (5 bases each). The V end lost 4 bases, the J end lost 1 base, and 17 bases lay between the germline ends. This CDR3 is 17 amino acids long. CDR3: CASSYVMGEGSYNEQFF. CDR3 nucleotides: TGTGCCAGCAGTTACGTAATGGGGGAAGGGTCCTACAATGAGCAGTTCTTC.

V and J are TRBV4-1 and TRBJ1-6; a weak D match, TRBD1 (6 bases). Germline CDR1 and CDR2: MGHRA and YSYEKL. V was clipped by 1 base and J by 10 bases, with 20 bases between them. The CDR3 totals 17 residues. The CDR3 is CASSQVLAGVVGSPLHF. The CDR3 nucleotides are TGCGCCAGCAGCCAAGTCCTCGCAGGGGTTGTGGGGTCACCCCTCCACTTT.

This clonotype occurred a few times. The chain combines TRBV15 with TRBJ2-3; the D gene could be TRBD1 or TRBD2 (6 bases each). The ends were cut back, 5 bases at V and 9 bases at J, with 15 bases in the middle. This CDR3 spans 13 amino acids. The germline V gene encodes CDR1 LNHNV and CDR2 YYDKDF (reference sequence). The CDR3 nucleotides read TGTGCCACCAGCCGACCGAAGGGGGGAACGCAGTATTTT. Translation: CATSRPKGGTQYF.

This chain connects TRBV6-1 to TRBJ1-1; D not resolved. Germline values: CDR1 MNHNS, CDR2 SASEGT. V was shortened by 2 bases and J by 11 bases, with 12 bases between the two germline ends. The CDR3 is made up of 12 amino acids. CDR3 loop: CASSERRGQAFF. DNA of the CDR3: TGTGCCAGCAGTGAACGTAGAGGGCAGGCTTTCTTT.

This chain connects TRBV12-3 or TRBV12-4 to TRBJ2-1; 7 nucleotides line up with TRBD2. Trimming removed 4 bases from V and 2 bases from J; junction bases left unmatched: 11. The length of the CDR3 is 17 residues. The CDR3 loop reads CASSSSRLAGTYNEQFF. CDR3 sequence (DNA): TGTGCCAGCAGTTCTTCCCGACTAGCCGGAACCTACAATGAGCAGTTCTTC.

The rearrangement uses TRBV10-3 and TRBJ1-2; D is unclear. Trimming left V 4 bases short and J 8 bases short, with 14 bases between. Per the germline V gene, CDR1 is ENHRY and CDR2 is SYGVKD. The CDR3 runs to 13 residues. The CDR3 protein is CAISAQTQNGYTF. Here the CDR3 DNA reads TGTGCCATCAGTGCCCAAACTCAAAACGGCTACACCTTC.

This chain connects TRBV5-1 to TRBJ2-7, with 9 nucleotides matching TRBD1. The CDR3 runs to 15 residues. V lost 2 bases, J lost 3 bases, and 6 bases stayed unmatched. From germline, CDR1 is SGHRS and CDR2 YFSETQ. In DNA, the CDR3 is TGCGCCAGCAGCTTAGGGACAGGGACCAACTACGAGCAGTACTTC. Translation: CASSLGTGTNYEQYF.